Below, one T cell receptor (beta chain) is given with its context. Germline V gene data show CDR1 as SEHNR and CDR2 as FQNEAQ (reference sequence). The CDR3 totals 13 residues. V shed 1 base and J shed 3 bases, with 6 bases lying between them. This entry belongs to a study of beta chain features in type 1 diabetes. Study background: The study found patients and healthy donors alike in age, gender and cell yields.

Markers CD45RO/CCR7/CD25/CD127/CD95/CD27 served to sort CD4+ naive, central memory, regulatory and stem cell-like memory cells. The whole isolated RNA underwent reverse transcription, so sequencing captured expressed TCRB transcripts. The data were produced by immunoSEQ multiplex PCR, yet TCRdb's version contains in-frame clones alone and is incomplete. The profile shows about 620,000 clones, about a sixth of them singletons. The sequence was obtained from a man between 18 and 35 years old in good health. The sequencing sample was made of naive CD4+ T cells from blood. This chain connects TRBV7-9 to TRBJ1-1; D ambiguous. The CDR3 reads CASSLGEHTEAFF. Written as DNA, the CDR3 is TGTGCCAGCAGCTTAGGGGAGCACACTGAAGCTTTCTTT.